The entry below gives a single TCR beta chain sequence along with its context. This sample is drawn from a study of technical replicates of blood from several donors. Assay used: immunoSEQ multiplex PCR; TCRdb lists only in-frame clones, some missing. This table holds approximately 49,000 clones, 80% to 95% found once. Per germline, CDR1 SEHNR and CDR2 FQNEAQ (reference sequence). The junction had 5 bases not matched to a gene; V was cut back by 5 bases and J by 2 bases. CDR3 size: 14 residues. This receptor was identified in a human donor in good health. Some clones in this sample may be carry-over from other donors' samples. This sequence joins TRBV7-9 and TRBJ2-5; TRBD2 agrees at 7 bases. Sequences were obtained from PBMCs. The DNA of the CDR3 is TGTGCCAGCAGCCCGGGCGGGGGACAAGAGACCCAGTACTTC. This translates into CASSPGGGQETQYF.